Detailed here is one TCR beta chain. This record comes from a study of OX40 agonist ivuxolimab in advanced cancers. Background on the study: Among those enrolled, mean age was roughly 55 years (range roughly 23 to 79) and 70% to 85% were male. Eligibility admitted prior anti-PD-1, anti-PD-L1 or anti-CTLA-4 therapy; 30% to 40% had some.

Generated by immunoSEQ multiplex PCR, the TCRdb table keeps only in-frame clones and is missing some. The data hold tens of thousands of clones, with roughly 91% observed a single time. Germline CDR1 reads SEHNR; CDR2 reads FQNEAQ (reference sequence). The V end was cut by 1 base, the J end by 4 bases, with 13 bases between. The CDR3 has 15 residues. This material consisted of CD4+ or CD8+ T cells sorted from blood, taken in a trial of the OX40 agonist ivuxolimab. The TCR was taken from an adult with an advanced solid tumor such as melanoma, head and neck, liver or kidney cancer. The chain couples TRBV7-9 to TRBJ1-2; weak D call: TRBD1 (5 bases). CDR3 residues: CASSLEAGWAYGYTF. CDR3 nucleotide sequence: TGTGCCAGCAGCTTAGAGGCAGGGTGGGCCTATGGCTACACCTTC.